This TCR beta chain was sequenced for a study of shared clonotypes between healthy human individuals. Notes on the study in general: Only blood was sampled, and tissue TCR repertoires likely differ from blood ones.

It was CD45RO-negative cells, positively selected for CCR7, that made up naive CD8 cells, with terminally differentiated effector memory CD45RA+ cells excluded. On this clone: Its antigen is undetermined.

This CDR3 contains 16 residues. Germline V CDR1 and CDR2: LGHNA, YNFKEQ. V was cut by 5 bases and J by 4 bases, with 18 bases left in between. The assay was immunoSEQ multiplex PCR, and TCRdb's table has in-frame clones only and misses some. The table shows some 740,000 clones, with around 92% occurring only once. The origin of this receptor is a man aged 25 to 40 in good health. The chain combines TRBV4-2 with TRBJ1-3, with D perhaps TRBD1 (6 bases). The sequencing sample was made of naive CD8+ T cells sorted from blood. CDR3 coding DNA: TGTGCCAGCAGCGAATCTCCGGGGGCTTCGGGAAACACCATATATTTT. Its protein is CASSESPGASGNTIYF.